The next 32 T cell receptor beta chains were all read from a single sample in a study of blood T cell repertoires in COVID-19. TCRdb's table, derived via immunoSEQ multiplex PCR, lists solely in-frame clones and lacks some. The table shows some 80,000 clones, with roughly 84% occurring only once. Sample: peripheral blood. The receptors were gathered from a man aged 45-65 years with acute or convalescent COVID-19.

V and J are TRBV28 and TRBJ2-3, with no clear D. The germline gives CDR1 MDHEN, CDR2 SYDVKM. Trimming shortened V by 7 bases and J by 6 bases, and 14 bases separated the two germline ends. The CDR3 contains 13 residues. The CDR3 reads CASTAPPEDTQYF. In DNA form, the CDR3 reads TGTGCCAGCACTGCCCCCCCGGAGGATACGCAGTATTTT.

V gene TRBV30 combines with J gene TRBJ1-1, with D uncertain. The CDR3 length is 13 residues. With 1 base removed from V and 5 bases from J, the gap between germline ends came to 11 bases. The V gene's germline CDR1 is GTSNPN and CDR2 SVGIG (reference sequence). This CDR3 is CAWSGVMTTEAFF. CDR3 bases: TGTGCCTGGAGTGGCGTAATGACTACTGAAGCTTTCTTT.

The chain links TRBV28 to TRBJ2-5; TRBD1 might be the D (5 bases). Germline lookup yields CDR1 MDHEN and CDR2 SYDVKM. Trimming removed 7 bases from V and 5 bases from J, with 14 bases in between. The CDR3 loop spans 13 amino acids. CDR3 protein: CASTGPARETQYF. The CDR3 DNA reads TGTGCCAGCACAGGGCCCGCTAGGGAGACCCAGTACTTC.

The rearrangement uses TRBV5-1 and TRBJ2-7; 9 bases map to TRBD1. The germline CDR1 and CDR2 sequences are SGHRS and YFSETQ. This CDR3 has 15 amino acids. The ends lost 4 bases at V and 2 bases at J; junction bases unmatched: 7. CDR3 nucleotides: TGCGCCAGCAGCATCGGACAGGGGCGAACCTACGAGCAGTACTTC. This sequence encodes CASSIGQGRTYEQYF.

The V and J genes are TRBV6-5 and TRBJ2-5; 9 bases match TRBD2. The CDR3 length is 14 residues. Per the germline V gene, CDR1 is MNHEY and CDR2 is SVGAGI. The V segment lost 6 bases and the J segment 5 bases; nucleotides outside the gene matches: 7. For the CDR3, the DNA is TGTGCCAGCAGCCATACTGCGGGGGGGGAGACCCAGTACTTC. Amino acids: CASSHTAGGETQYF.

The chain combines TRBV9 with TRBJ1-5, with D possibly being TRBD1 (6 bases). Germline CDR1 reads SGDLS; CDR2 reads YYNGEE. Trimming removed 0 bases at V and 0 bases at J, with 7 bases between. The CDR3 sequence is 15 residues long. Here the CDR3 reads CASSVAGDSNQPQHF. The CDR3 DNA reads as TGTGCCAGCAGCGTAGCAGGGGATAGCAATCAGCCCCAGCATTTT.

J is TRBJ1-2 and V is TRBV29-1, with D unclear. The V gene lost 1 base and the J gene lost 4 bases, with 13 bases spanning the gap. The germline V gene has CDR1 SQVTM and CDR2 ANQGSEA. The CDR3 extends over 14 amino acids. CDR3 sequence: CSVEAMGGSYGYTF. In DNA form, the CDR3 reads TGCAGCGTTGAAGCCATGGGAGGAAGCTATGGCTACACCTTC.

The chain carries TRBV19 and TRBJ1-5; TRBD1 aligns across 11 bases. With V trimmed by 1 base and J by 6 bases, 2 bases remained unmatched. Looked up from germline, CDR1 is LNHDA and CDR2 is SQIVND (reference sequence). The CDR3 spans 15 residues. The CDR3 DNA sequence: TGTGCCAGTAGTATAGGGGACAGGGGGGGTCAGCCCCAGCATTTT. Protein product: CASSIGDRGGQPQHF.

This chain connects TRBV18 to TRBJ1-5; TRBD1 is a possible D gene (6 bases). Trimming removed 3 bases from V and 9 bases from J, with 12 bases in between. CDR3 size: 13 residues. The germline V gene encodes CDR1 KGHSH and CDR2 LQKENI. The CDR3 spells CASSPGGLGPQHF. As DNA, the CDR3 is TGTGCCAGCTCACCGGGGGGGCTAGGGCCCCAGCATTTT.

With respect to this clone: Its ends do not fully match the called genes, so a read error is possible. The chain joins TRBV7-2 to TRBJ2-1, with 12 bases matching TRBD2. Looked up from germline, CDR1 is SGHTA and CDR2 is FQGNSA. CDR3 length equals 15 residues. The CDR3 DNA follows: TGTGCCAGCAGTTTAGCTAGCGGGGGGGCCCTTGAGCAGTTCTTC. Encoded protein: CASSLASGGALEQFF.

This chain links TRBV28 with TRBJ2-1, with a possible D match to TRBD1 (5 bases). Between the trimmed V and J ends, which lost 7 bases and 0 bases, there was a span of 10 bases. Per the germline V gene, CDR1 is MDHEN and CDR2 is SYDVKM. The CDR3 extends over 14 amino acids. The CDR3 loop is CASTAGNSYNEQFF. Here the CDR3 DNA reads TGTGCCAGCACGGCAGGGAACTCCTACAATGAGCAGTTCTTC.

This clone was counted only a few times. V gene TRBV5-5 combines with J gene TRBJ1-1; tentatively, D is TRBD1 (5 bases). The germline gives CDR1 SGHKS, CDR2 YYEKEE (reference sequence). V shed 0 bases and J shed 1 base, with 13 bases lying between them. The CDR3 totals 16 residues. In nucleotides, the CDR3 is TGTGCCAGCAGCTTGGTTCACCCAAGGGGGAACACTGAAGCTTTCTTT. Protein sequence: CASSLVHPRGNTEAFF.

This chain links TRBV11-3 with TRBJ2-2; D unresolved. In germline, CDR1 is SGHNT, CDR2 YENEEA. V was trimmed by 2 bases and J by 0 bases, leaving 4 bases between them. The CDR3 has 14 amino acids. The CDR3 nucleotides are TGTGCCAGCAGCTTAACTTCGAACACCGGGGAGCTGTTTTTT. Translation: CASSLTSNTGELFF.

The V and J genes are TRBV27 and TRBJ1-2; tentative D call: TRBD1 (6 bases). V was cut by 8 bases and J by 3 bases, with 13 bases left in between. CDR3 length equals 13 residues. Germline V gives CDR1 MNHEY, CDR2 SMNVEV (reference sequence). CDR3 in DNA: TGTGCCAGCGGGGAACAGGGTGACTATGGCTACACCTTC. Translated: CASGEQGDYGYTF.

The rearrangement uses TRBV19 and TRBJ2-2; 7 bases align to TRBD1. The CDR3 is 17 amino acids. The junction had 13 bases not matched to a gene; V was cut back by 7 bases and J by 2 bases. Looked up from germline, CDR1 is LNHDA and CDR2 is SQIVND (reference sequence). The CDR3, as DNA: TGTGCCAGTATTGGGCCCCCGGGACAGATAAACACCGGGGAGCTGTTTTTT. Its protein is CASIGPPGQINTGELFF.

The chain couples TRBV5-1 to TRBJ2-7; 8 bases fit TRBD1. Trimming took 2 bases from V and 4 from J; bases not matched to a gene: 11. The CDR3 contains 16 residues. CDR1 is SGHRS, CDR2 YFSETQ, per germline. The CDR3 nucleotides read TGCGCCAGCAGCTTCGGGTTGACAGGGGCGAGTTACGAGCAGTACTTC. Translating gives CASSFGLTGASYEQYF. Filled out from reference TRBV5-1 and TRBJ2-7, the complete variable domain reads KAGVTQTPRYLIKTRGQQVTLSCSPISGHRSVSWYQQTPGQGLQFLFEYFSETQRNKGNFPGRFSGRQFSNSRSEMNVSTLELGDSALYLCASSFGLTGASYEQYFGPGTRLTVT.

The chain uses TRBV25-1 and TRBJ1-1; TRBD1 is a possible D gene (5 bases). The CDR3 is 14 amino acids. The V end lost 3 bases, the J end lost 1 base, and 9 bases lay between the germline ends. Germline-derived CDR1 and CDR2 are MGHDK and SYGVNS. This CDR3 is CASSETAQNTEAFF. The CDR3 DNA is TGTGCCAGCAGTGAGACAGCACAGAACACTGAAGCTTTCTTT.

Written as DNA, the CDR3 is TGTGCCAGCAGCTACACCCTGACTAATTCAGATACGCAGTATTTT. It yields the protein CASSYTLTNSDTQYF. J is TRBJ2-3 and V is TRBV11-2; possibly TRBD2 for D (5 bases). V lost 4 bases and J 4 bases, leaving 15 bases between the germline ends. CDR1 is SGHAT and CDR2 is FQNNGV in the germline V gene. This CDR3 has 15 residues.

This rearrangement joins TRBV5-4 to TRBJ1-1, with TRBD1 matching 7 bases. The V gene's germline CDR1 is SGHNT and CDR2 YYREEE (reference sequence). The CDR3 is 14 amino acids. With 4 bases clipped from V and 3 bases from J, the junction kept 6 bases outside the gene matches. The CDR3 sequence: CASSARGRDTEAFF. The CDR3 DNA follows: TGTGCCAGCAGCGCGAGGGGGCGGGACACTGAAGCTTTCTTT. Full variable domain (outside the CDR3, taken from reference TRBV5-4 and TRBJ1-1): ETGVTQSPTHLIKTRGQQVTLRCSSQSGHNTVSWYQQALGQGPQFIFQYYREEENGRGNFPPRFSGLQFPNYSSELNVNALELDDSALYLCASSARGRDTEAFFGQGTRLTVV.

This clone turned up a few times. The rearrangement joins TRBV12-3 or TRBV12-4 to TRBJ2-2, with 7 bases lining up with TRBD1. CDR3 length: 12 residues. V lost 4 bases to trimming and J lost 7 bases; unmatched junction nucleotides: 0. CDR3 loop: CASSSGGGELFF. The CDR3 coding sequence is TGTGCCAGCAGTTCAGGGGGCGGGGAGCTGTTTTTT.

CDR3 sequence (DNA): TGTGCCAGCAGCTTGACAGGGATTAACTACGAGCAGTACTTC. Translation: CASSLTGINYEQYF. The rearrangement uses TRBV5-4 and TRBJ2-7; weak D call: TRBD1 (6 bases). Trimming cost V 1 base and J 3 bases, with 11 bases left between them. The CDR3 has 14 residues. Germline V gene lookup returns CDR1 SGHNT and CDR2 YYREEE (reference sequence).

The chain links TRBV6-5 to TRBJ1-4; TRBD1 matches at 7 bases. The CDR3 is 15 amino acids. The V gene end was trimmed by 4 bases and the J gene end by 6 bases; junction bases not matched to a gene: 8. Germline CDR1 MNHEY, CDR2 SVGAGI. In nucleotides, the CDR3 is TGTGCCAGCAGTTCCAGGGGGGACACTTATGAAAAACTGTTTTTT. Translating gives CASSSRGDTYEKLFF.

The V and J genes are TRBV7-2 and TRBJ2-3; 7 bases agree with TRBD1. The CDR3 is 15 residues long. With V trimmed by 6 bases and J by 2 bases, 8 bases remained unmatched. CDR1 is SGHTA, CDR2 FQGNSA, per germline. CDR3: CASSPQGSSTDTQYF. The CDR3 DNA sequence: TGTGCCAGCAGTCCACAGGGGTCCTCCACAGATACGCAGTATTTT.

The chain recombines TRBV21-1 with TRBJ1-2; the table calls TRBD1, which could not be checked here. TRBV21-1 is designated a pseudogene. This CDR3 has 14 amino acids. CDR3 bases: TGTGCCAGCAGCAACCAAAGGGGGAACTATGGCTACACCTTC. Encoded protein: CASSNQRGNYGYTF.

The chain is built from TRBV7-2 and TRBJ2-2, with 7 bases aligning to TRBD2. V trimming: 4 bases; J trimming: 5 bases; junction bases outside the gene matches: 7. Germline V gene lookup returns CDR1 SGHTA and CDR2 FQGNSA. The CDR3 is 15 amino acids. This chain's CDR3 is CASSYGLVTTGELFF. DNA of the CDR3: TGTGCCAGCAGCTACGGACTAGTGACGACCGGGGAGCTGTTTTTT.

This chain connects TRBV27 to TRBJ1-2, with 7 nucleotides matching TRBD1. Trimming at V came to 4 bases and at J to 4 bases, leaving 0 bases not matched to a gene. Germline assignment: CDR1 MNHEY and CDR2 SMNVEV (reference sequence). This CDR3 region has 12 residues. This chain's CDR3 is CASSSGGYGYTF. CDR3 sequence (DNA): TGTGCCAGCAGTTCAGGGGGCTATGGCTACACCTTC.

In this sample, this clone turned up a few times. V and J are TRBV18 and TRBJ2-1; 8 nucleotides agree with TRBD1. V lost 1 base, J lost 5 bases, and 4 bases stayed unmatched. CDR3 length: 15 amino acids. Germline assignment: CDR1 KGHSH and CDR2 LQKENI. This CDR3 is CASSPRTGFDNEQFF. DNA of the CDR3: TGTGCCAGCTCACCACGGACAGGGTTCGACAATGAGCAGTTCTTC.

The chain combines TRBV24-1 with TRBJ2-1; the D is unclear. Germline lookup yields CDR1 KGHDR and CDR2 SFDVKD. The length of the CDR3 is 12 residues. V was cut by 3 bases and J by 5 bases, with 4 bases left in between. CDR3 protein: CATSDIDNEQFF. The CDR3, as DNA: TGTGCCACCAGTGATATAGACAATGAGCAGTTCTTC.

The V and J genes are TRBV7-6 and TRBJ2-3, with 14 bases aligning to TRBD2. V trimming: 5 bases; J trimming: 6 bases; junction bases outside the gene matches: 7. This CDR3 contains 16 residues. Germline-derived CDR1 and CDR2 are SGHVS and FNYEAQ. The CDR3 DNA follows: TGTGCCAGCAGCCCCCGACTAGCGGGGGGGTCGGATACGCAGTATTTT. As protein: CASSPRLAGGSDTQYF.

This chain links TRBV27 with TRBJ1-1, with TRBD1 identical over 7 bases. V dropped 5 bases and J dropped 0; count of bases not matched to a gene: 15. The germline V gene encodes CDR1 MNHEY and CDR2 SMNVEV (reference sequence). The CDR3 covers 18 residues. The CDR3 DNA follows: TGTGCCAGCAGTCCGCTCGGACAGGAGGGTCTTATGAACACTGAAGCTTTCTTT. This codes for CASSPLGQEGLMNTEAFF.

This clone has just a few counts. V gene TRBV12-3 or TRBV12-4 combines with J gene TRBJ2-5; maybe TRBD2 (5 bases). The CDR3 runs 13 residues. Trimming removed 5 bases at V and 1 base at J, with 8 bases between. The CDR3 here is CASSLGVQETQYF. The DNA for the CDR3 is TGTGCCAGCAGTCTCGGGGTCCAAGAGACCCAGTACTTC.

The rearrangement links TRBV5-3 to TRBJ1-5; D gene uncertain. TRBV5-3 is reported as an ORF; its role is uncertain. Trimming left V 1 base short and J 4 bases short, with 12 bases between. The CDR3 consists of 15 residues. CDR3 sequence: CARSLIGIGNQPQHF. The CDR3 nucleotides read TGTGCCAGAAGCTTGATCGGGATAGGGAATCAGCCCCAGCATTTT.